Here is one T cell receptor beta chain with its context. V gave up 0 bases and J gave up 3 bases, with 9 bases separating them. This CDR3 comprises 14 residues. Germline V CDR1 and CDR2: SGHRS, YFSETQ. The assay was immunoSEQ multiplex PCR, and TCRdb's table has in-frame clones only and misses some. The sample yields some 130,000 clones, 75% to 90% seen once. This sample stems from a study of blood T cell repertoires in COVID-19. The chain carries TRBV5-1 and TRBJ1-1; no clear D gene. The TCR comes from a man aged 50 or older who had recovered from COVID-19. The sample was PBMCs or T cells enriched from blood (not recorded which). This CDR3 is CASSLDLGHTEAFF. CDR3 bases: TGCGCCAGCAGCTTGGATCTGGGCCACACTGAAGCTTTCTTT.